The T cell receptor (beta chain) under discussion was sequenced for a study of T cell clonotyping in hematopoietic cell transplantation. Libraries were prepared by immunoSEQ multiplex PCR; TCRdb keeps only in-frame clonotypes and omits some of them. The data hold some 29,000 clones, with more than 85% observed a single time. Losses at the gene ends were 1 base for V and 4 bases for J; bases not matched to a gene: 5. CDR1 and CDR2 from the germline V gene are SGHNT and YENEEA. The CDR3 consists of 16 residues. The chain employs TRBV11-3 and TRBJ2-2; 8 nucleotides match TRBD1. The sample in question was PBMCs, obtained 100 days after allogeneic stem cell transplant. This sequence originates from a female patient in her 50s who had an allogeneic stem cell transplant from a related donor, so the T cells may come from the graft donor. Some clones in this sample may be carry-over from other donors' samples. CDR3 coding DNA: TGTGCCAGCAGCTTAGGCAGGGGGCGAGGCACCGGGGAGCTGTTTTTT. Its translation is CASSLGRGRGTGELFF.